Described below is a single T cell receptor (beta chain) sequence and its context. With V trimmed by 5 bases and J by 0 bases, 5 bases remained unmatched. Germline V CDR1 and CDR2: SGHVS, FNYEAQ. The CDR3 is 16 residues long. This record belongs to a study of blood T cell repertoires in COVID-19. Sequencing was performed with immunoSEQ multiplex PCR; in TCRdb, only in-frame clones are kept and a portion is missing. The sample has about 400,000 clones, roughly 88% seen once. This rearrangement joins TRBV7-6 to TRBJ2-2; 8 bases line up with TRBD1. The source material was PBMCs or T cells enriched from blood (not recorded which). This clonotype originated in a woman aged 40 to 55 with acute COVID-19. This CDR3 is CASSPRQGPNTGELFF. The CDR3 nucleotides read TGTGCCAGCAGCCCTAGACAGGGGCCGAACACCGGGGAGCTGTTTTTT.